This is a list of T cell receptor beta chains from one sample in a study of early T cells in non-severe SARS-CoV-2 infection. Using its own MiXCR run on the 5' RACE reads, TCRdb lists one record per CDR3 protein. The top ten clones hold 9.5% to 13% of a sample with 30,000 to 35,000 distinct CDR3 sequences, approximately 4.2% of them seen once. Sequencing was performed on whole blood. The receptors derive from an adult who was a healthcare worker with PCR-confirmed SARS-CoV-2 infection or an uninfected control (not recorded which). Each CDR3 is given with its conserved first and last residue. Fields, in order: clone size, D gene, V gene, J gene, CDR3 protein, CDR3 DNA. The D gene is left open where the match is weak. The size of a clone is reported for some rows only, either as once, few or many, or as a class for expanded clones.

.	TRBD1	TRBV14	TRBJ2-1	CASSQHQGAGNEQFF	TGTGCCAGCAGCCAACATCAGGGGGCAGGAAATGAGCAGTTCTTC
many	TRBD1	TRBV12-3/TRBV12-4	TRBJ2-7	CASTRGTGTYEQYF	TGTGCCAGCACCCGTGGGACAGGGACGTACGAGCAGTACTTC
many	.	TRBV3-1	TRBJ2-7	CASSPQRGGEQYF	TGTGCCAGCAGCCCTCAAAGAGGGGGCGAGCAGTACTTC
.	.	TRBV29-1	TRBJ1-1	CSVDFGTELAFF	TGCAGCGTTGACTTTGGGACTGAATTGGCTTTCTTT
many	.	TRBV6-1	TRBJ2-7	CASSERGYEQYF	TGTGCCAGCAGTGAACGGGGCTACGAGCAGTACTTC
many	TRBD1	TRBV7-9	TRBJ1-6	CASSRGPGLRDSPLHF	TGTGCCAGCAGCAGGGGGCCGGGTTTGAGAGATTCACCCCTCCACTTT
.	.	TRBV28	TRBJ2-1	CASSLMGDSREFF	TGTGCCAGCAGTTTAATGGGGGATTCCCGGGAGTTCTTC
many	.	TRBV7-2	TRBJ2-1	CASSFAGDTIYNEQFF	TGTGCCAGCAGCTTTGCGGGCGACACGATCTACAATGAGCAGTTCTTC
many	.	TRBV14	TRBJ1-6	CASSQEVWSSPLHF	TGTGCCAGCAGCCAAGAAGTTTGGAGTTCACCCCTCCACTTT
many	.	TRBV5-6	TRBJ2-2	CASSLAGQYTGELFF	TGTGCCAGCAGCTTGGCGGGCCAGTACACCGGGGAGCTGTTTTTT
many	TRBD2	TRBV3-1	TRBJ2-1	CASSLQLAGGPWYEQFF	TGTGCCAGCAGCCTTCAACTAGCGGGGGGGCCTTGGTATGAGCAGTTCTTC
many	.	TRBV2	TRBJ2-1	CASGVFEGPGVF	TGTGCCAGCGGGGTCTTTGAGGGACCCGGGGTCTTC
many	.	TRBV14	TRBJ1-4	CASSPGWAANEKLFF	TGTGCCAGCAGCCCTGGGTGGGCTGCTAATGAAAAACTGTTTTTT